One sample yielded the 10 T cell receptor beta chains listed below, sequenced in a study of shared clonotypes between healthy human individuals. Assay: immunoSEQ multiplex PCR; the TCRdb copy retains only in-frame clones and omits some. The sample has hundreds of thousands of clones, approximately 97% seen once; the top ten hold around 0.06%. The specimen was naive CD4+ T cells sorted from blood. Documented subset: CD45RA+ positively selected. The source is a woman in her thirties in good health.

This chain links TRBV2 with TRBJ2-1, with unresolved D. The CDR3 contains 14 residues. In germline, CDR1 is SNHLY, CDR2 FYNNEI. Deletions cut 6 bases from V and 1 base from J, with 10 bases between. CDR3 sequence (DNA): TGTGCCAGCAGGTACTATAAGTCCTACAATGAGCAGTTCTTC. This sequence encodes CASRYYKSYNEQFF.

The CDR3 here is CASSYRKGTQYF. CDR3 bases: TGTGCCAGCAGTTACCGTAAGGGGACCCAGTACTTC. The chain recombines TRBV6-6 with TRBJ2-5; D remains unclear. The V gene's germline CDR1 is MNHNY and CDR2 SVGAGI (reference sequence). With 2 bases removed from V and 7 bases from J, the gap between germline ends came to 8 bases. The CDR3 spans 12 residues.

The V call is TRBV10-3, the J call TRBJ2-7; no clear D gene. The CDR3 covers 12 residues. Germline lookup yields CDR1 ENHRY and CDR2 SYGVKD. V dropped 2 bases and J dropped 7 bases, with 9 bases sitting between them. CDR3 in amino acids: CAISETSTEQYF. The DNA of the CDR3 is TGTGCCATCAGTGAGACGAGTACAGAGCAGTACTTC.

This rearrangement joins TRBV5-6 to TRBJ1-5; 8 bases fit TRBD1. The CDR3 sequence is 15 residues long. V shed 4 bases and J 4 bases; nucleotides not matched to a gene: 7. Germline values: CDR1 SGHDT, CDR2 YYEEEE. CDR3: CASSNRDRPNQPQHF. Written as DNA, the CDR3 is TGTGCCAGCAGCAACCGGGACAGGCCTAATCAGCCCCAGCATTTT. Variable domain in full (rest from reference TRBV5-6 and TRBJ1-5): DAGVTQSPTHLIKTRGQQVTLRCSPKSGHDTVSWYQQALGQGPQFIFQYYEEEERQRGNFPDRFSGHQFPNYSSELNVNALLLGDSALYLCASSNRDRPNQPQHFGDGTRLSIL.

V is TRBV28 and J is TRBJ1-1; D unclear. The CDR3 runs to 14 residues. CDR1 is MDHEN, CDR2 SYDVKM, per germline. Trimming removed 5 bases at V and 4 bases at J, with 14 bases between. This CDR3 reads CASSRSAGSTEAFF. CDR3 nucleotide sequence: TGTGCCAGCAGTAGGAGCGCGGGGAGCACTGAAGCTTTCTTT. Full variable domain (rest looked up from reference TRBV28 and TRBJ1-1): DVKVTQSSRYLVKRTGEKVFLECVQDMDHENMFWYRQDPGLGLRLIYFSYDVKMKEKGDIPEGYSVSREKKERFSLILESASTNQTSMYLCASSRSAGSTEAFFGQGTRLTVV.

V usage is TRBV10-3 and J usage is TRBJ2-3; TRBD1 aligns across 9 bases. V was clipped by 6 bases and J by 3 bases; unmatched bases: 4. CDR1 ENHRY and CDR2 SYGVKD come from the germline V gene. This CDR3 is built from 14 residues. The CDR3 DNA is TGTGCCATCAGGCCGGGACAGGGTACAGATACGCAGTATTTT. Its translation: CAIRPGQGTDTQYF.

CDR3 in amino acids: CASSRSRGDEQFF. The CDR3 bases are TGTGCCAGCAGCCGATCTAGGGGCGATGAGCAGTTCTTC. The chain joins TRBV7-6 to TRBJ2-1, with D possibly TRBD1 on 5 matching bases. The CDR3 totals 13 residues. Deletions cut 5 bases from V and 8 bases from J, with 13 bases between. CDR1 is SGHVS, CDR2 FNYEAQ, per germline.

This chain joins TRBV10-2 and TRBJ1-5; a weak D match, TRBD1 (6 bases). From germline, CDR1 is WSHSY and CDR2 SAAADI. The CDR3 loop spans 15 amino acids. Trimming stripped 5 bases from V and 6 bases from J, with 17 bases between. Here the CDR3 reads CASSHDGTRGQPQHF. Written as DNA, the CDR3 is TGCGCCAGCAGTCATGACGGTACCAGGGGTCAGCCCCAGCATTTT.

The chain couples TRBV18 to TRBJ1-5, with 7 bases fitting TRBD1. This CDR3 is built from 16 residues. The germline CDR1 and CDR2 sequences are KGHSH and LQKENI. Trimming took 6 bases from V and 5 from J; bases not matched to a gene: 13. For the CDR3, the DNA is TGTGCCAGCTCCCCCAGGGGGGGCGCGGACGATCAGCCCCAGCATTTT. It encodes CASSPRGGADDQPQHF.

This chain joins TRBV2 and TRBJ1-5; 7 bases fit TRBD1. Germline V gene data show CDR1 as SNHLY and CDR2 as FYNNEI. J was trimmed by 7 bases and V by 5 bases; bases with no gene match: 5. This CDR3 spans 13 amino acids. The CDR3 sequence is CASSLQGSQPQHF. CDR3 DNA: TGTGCCAGCAGTTTACAGGGGTCCCAGCCCCAGCATTTT.